The clone carrying this TCR beta chain came up a few times. Its target is not known. The sample originates from a study of identical twins. A universal primer site was added by template switching, and unique molecular identifiers were carried by the cDNA. TCRdb itself ran the 5' RACE reads through MiXCR, one entry per CDR3 protein. This sample has approximately 530,000 distinct CDR3 sequences; 20% to 25% occur once, and the top ten carry more than 0.4%. The study, taken as a whole, reports: Conclusions came from cross-sectional statistical analysis, not from following the same donors. Sharing of beta out-of-frame sequences by twins showed a weaker excess.

The germline CDR1 and CDR2 sequences are SGHRS and YFSETQ. This CDR3 has 14 amino acids. Unmatched junction bases numbered 4, after V lost 4 bases and J lost 3 bases. The same specimen was also included in a second study, on yellow fever vaccine responses in identical twins.

The specimen sequenced was CD4+ T cells sorted from blood. The J gene is TRBJ2-5, the V gene TRBV5-1; TRBD1 matches at 9 bases. This TCR derives from a woman aged 18 to 35 in good health. The CDR3: CASSEGTGKETQYF. The CDR3 nucleotides are TGCGCCAGCAGCGAGGGGACAGGGAAAGAGACCCAGTACTTC.